This TCR beta chain derives from a study of T cell responses to AZD1222 COVID-19 vaccine. Broader study findings: Only after the peak T cell response were repertoires sampled. Clonal diversity was possibly underestimated; the donors were predominantly white British and more often female. Among spike-specific TCRs, nearly half reportedly target unmutated variant regions. Vaccine-associated CD4 TCRs ranged over spike, dominating at 160-218 and 743-854.

As to this clone: Its antigen remains unknown.

Profiling relied on immunoSEQ multiplex PCR, and the TCRdb table lists in-frame clones only, not all of them. The repertoire holds around 120,000 clones, roughly 90% seen once, with about 1.2% in the top ten. The sequencing here drew on peripheral blood, taken on day 0 of AZD1222 vaccination. This clonotype was obtained from an adult in good health.

CDR3: CASSRDTDNSPLHF. CDR3 DNA: TGTGCCAGCAGTCGGGACACTGATAATTCACCCCTCCACTTT. The chain recombines TRBV27 with TRBJ1-6; perhaps TRBD1 as D (6 bases). Germline V lookup: CDR1 MNHEY, CDR2 SMNVEV (reference sequence). Trimming took 5 bases from V and 5 from J, leaving 10 bases between them. The CDR3 has 14 residues.